A single sample gave rise to the 16 T cell receptor beta chains below, sequenced in a study of control samples from healthy donors and cancer patients. The table came from immunoSEQ multiplex PCR; TCRdb's copy has only in-frame clones and leaves some out. This sample has 150,000 to 200,000 clones, with 94% found just once. Sequenced sample: blood. These receptors were obtained from a woman aged 18-30 years in good health.

The chain combines TRBV19 with TRBJ1-5; TRBD1 might be the D (5 bases). Germline assignment: CDR1 LNHDA and CDR2 SQIVND (reference sequence). This CDR3 has 15 amino acids. The V and J ends lost 3 bases and 3 bases respectively, with 12 bases between them. The CDR3 DNA reads as TGTGCCAGTAGTATTTTCCAGGGCCCCAATCAGCCCCAGCATTTT. It encodes CASSIFQGPNQPQHF.

This chain joins TRBV9 and TRBJ2-1; 11 bases are a match to TRBD2. Trimming cost V 3 bases and J 7 bases; bases outside gene matches: 6. The CDR3 has 15 residues. The germline CDR1 and CDR2 sequences are SGDLS and YYNGEE. CDR3 sequence: CASSELAGVKNEQFF. The CDR3 nucleotides read TGTGCCAGCAGCGAACTAGCGGGAGTAAAGAATGAGCAGTTCTTC.

V gene TRBV6-6 combines with J gene TRBJ1-2; D possibly corresponds to TRBD1 (6 bases). Trimming shortened V by 6 bases and J by 3 bases, and 8 bases separated the two germline ends. Germline values: CDR1 MNHNY, CDR2 SVGAGI (reference sequence). CDR3 length equals 12 residues. CDR3 sequence reads: CASRQGDYGYTF. The CDR3 coding sequence is TGTGCCAGCAGACAGGGCGACTATGGCTACACCTTC.

The rearrangement uses TRBV5-4 and TRBJ2-1; 14 positions agree with TRBD2. Looked up from germline, CDR1 is SGHNT and CDR2 is YYREEE (reference sequence). This CDR3 has 16 amino acids. V shed 3 bases, J shed 2 bases, and the junction held 1 base outside the gene matches. As DNA, the CDR3 is TGTGCCAGCAGCTGGGGACTAGCGGGGGCCTACAATGAGCAGTTCTTC. Translating gives CASSWGLAGAYNEQFF.

The gene calls are TRBV28 and TRBJ2-7, with D maybe TRBD2 (5 bases). The ends were cut back, 5 bases at V and 2 bases at J, with 10 bases in the middle. The CDR3 covers 13 residues. CDR1 and CDR2 from the germline V gene are MDHEN and SYDVKM. DNA of the CDR3: TGTGCCAGCAGTGTGGACTCACCCTACGAGCAGTACTTC. This gives the protein CASSVDSPYEQYF.

The V gene is TRBV5-1, the J gene TRBJ2-5; possibly TRBD2 for D (6 bases). CDR1 SGHRS and CDR2 YFSETQ come from the germline V gene. V dropped 4 bases and J dropped 1 base, with 20 bases sitting between them. The CDR3 length is 17 residues. DNA of the CDR3: TGCGCCAGCAGCAGACTGGGGACTTTCTTGGGCCAAGAGACCCAGTACTTC. The encoded protein is CASSRLGTFLGQETQYF.

This chain uses TRBV2 with TRBJ2-2; 12 nucleotides match TRBD2. V lost 6 bases to trimming and J lost 5 bases; unmatched junction nucleotides: 7. Per germline, CDR1 SNHLY and CDR2 FYNNEI. The CDR3 contains 16 residues. CDR3 DNA: TGTGCCAGCAGACTTACCGGGACTAGCGGGACCGGGGAGCTGTTTTTT. Translated, it gives CASRLTGTSGTGELFF. Filled out from reference TRBV2 and TRBJ2-2, the complete variable domain reads EPEVTQTPSHQVTQMGQEVILRCVPISNHLYFYWYRQILGQKVEFLVSFYNNEISEKSEIFDDQFSVERPDGSNFTLKIRSTKLEDSAMYFCASRLTGTSGTGELFFGEGSRLTVL.

The chain links TRBV11-3 to TRBJ2-5, with D perhaps matching TRBD2 (6 bases). The CDR3 consists of 15 residues. Germline CDR1 SGHNT, CDR2 YENEEA. Trimming pared 5 bases from V and 5 bases from J, leaving 18 bases between. CDR3 sequence (DNA): TGTGCCAGCAGCCCCGGGACTTCCGTGCCGGAGACCCAGTACTTC. Translating it yields CASSPGTSVPETQYF.

The chain uses TRBV11-2 and TRBJ2-3; the D is unclear. V was shortened by 3 bases and J by 0 bases, with 10 bases between the two germline ends. The CDR3 runs to 15 residues. Germline CDR1 is SGHAT and CDR2 is FQNNGV. The CDR3 here is CASSFIGVSTDTQYF. The CDR3 DNA sequence: TGTGCCAGCAGCTTTATTGGGGTCAGCACAGATACGCAGTATTTT.

The chain joins TRBV7-9 to TRBJ1-3; D is unresolved. The V gene lost 3 bases and the J gene lost 0 bases, with 9 bases spanning the gap. CDR1 is SEHNR, CDR2 FQNEAQ, per germline (reference sequence). This CDR3 contains 15 residues. CDR3 DNA sequence: TGTGCCAGCAGCTTGCCGGCTAGCTCTGGAAACACCATATATTTT. Amino acid sequence: CASSLPASSGNTIYF.

This chain uses TRBV14 with TRBJ1-6, with 7 bases aligning to TRBD1. Looked up from germline, CDR1 is SGHDN and CDR2 is FVKESK. The CDR3 consists of 14 residues. Unmatched junction bases numbered 4, after V lost 4 bases and J lost 7 bases. The CDR3 protein is CASSRGDRNSPLHF. CDR3 sequence (DNA): TGTGCCAGCAGCCGCGGGGACAGAAATTCACCCCTCCACTTT.

This clone was observed a single time. V usage is TRBV5-6 and J usage is TRBJ2-7, with D maybe TRBD2 (6 bases). The length of the CDR3 is 17 residues. V lost 2 bases to trimming and J lost 4 bases, with 22 bases between them. The V gene's germline CDR1 is SGHDT and CDR2 YYEEEE. CDR3 residues: CASSFTPLASKSYEQYF. The CDR3 coding sequence is TGTGCCAGCAGCTTTACGCCCCTAGCGAGCAAGAGTTACGAGCAGTACTTC.

This chain joins TRBV19 and TRBJ1-4, with unresolved D. This CDR3 region has 15 residues. Germline V gives CDR1 LNHDA, CDR2 SQIVND (reference sequence). The germline V and J ends were trimmed by 3 bases and 0 bases, with 8 bases remaining between them. For the CDR3, the DNA is TGTGCCAGTAGTATCGTCGGTGCAACTAATGAAAAACTGTTTTTT. This translates into CASSIVGATNEKLFF.

J is TRBJ2-7 and V is TRBV7-8; no reliable D call. V lost 2 bases and J 6 bases, leaving 11 bases between the germline ends. CDR1 and CDR2 from the germline V gene are SGHVS and FQNEAQ. The CDR3 contains 13 residues. The CDR3 DNA follows: TGTGCCAGCAGCTTAAGGTCGTCGATCGAGCAGTACTTC. Its translation is CASSLRSSIEQYF. The full variable domain, completed using reference TRBV7-8 and TRBJ2-7, is GAGVSQSPRYKVAKRGQDVALRCDPISGHVSLFWYQQALGQGPEFLTYFQNEAQLDKSGLPSDRFFAERPEGSVSTLKIQRTQQEDSAVYLCASSLRSSIEQYFGPGTRLTVT.

The chain joins TRBV7-9 to TRBJ2-3; D is uncertain. This CDR3 spans 13 amino acids. Germline V gives CDR1 SEHNR, CDR2 FQNEAQ (reference sequence). V was shortened by 5 bases and J by 6 bases, with 12 bases between the two germline ends. In DNA form, the CDR3 reads TGTGCCAGCAGCCCTGGGCCTACGGATACGCAGTATTTT. Its translation is CASSPGPTDTQYF. Combining the CDR3 with reference TRBV7-9 and TRBJ2-3 gives the whole variable domain DTGVSQNPRHKITKRGQNVTFRCDPISEHNRLYWYRQTLGQGPEFLTYFQNEAQLEKSRLLSDRFSAERPKGSFSTLEIQRTEQGDSAMYLCASSPGPTDTQYFGPGTRLTVL.

V gene TRBV18 combines with J gene TRBJ1-1, with D possibly being TRBD1 (6 bases). The CDR3 is made up of 14 amino acids. Germline V CDR1 and CDR2: KGHSH, LQKENI. Trimming cost V 4 bases and J 5 bases, with 14 bases left between them. CDR3 sequence (DNA): TGTGCCAGCTCACAGGCTCGGACAGAGACTGAAGCTTTCTTT. Protein: CASSQARTETEAFF.